This TCR beta chain was identified in a study of blood T cells in healthy people across ages. With 1 base clipped from V and 3 bases from J, the junction kept 0 bases outside the gene matches. The CDR3 runs to 13 residues. The germline V gene encodes CDR1 SQVTM and CDR2 ANQGSEA. Primers used in a second PCR of about 6 to 11 cycles were a sample-barcoded 5' primer and a J-beta primer mix. In TCRdb, the 5' RACE reads were re-called with MiXCR into one record per CDR3 protein. The sample shows about 680,000 distinct CDR3 sequences, approximately 49% of them seen only once. The chain couples TRBV29-1 to TRBJ2-3; 8 bases are a match to TRBD2. Sample: blood. The clonotype was recovered from a woman in her sixties in good health. The CDR3 sequence is CSVEAGGTDTQYF. For the CDR3, the DNA is TGCAGCGTTGAAGCGGGAGGGACAGATACGCAGTATTTT.